A single sample gave rise to the 8 T cell receptor beta chains below, sequenced in a study of CD8 T cells in Susac syndrome. RNA totalling about 0.5 to 1 ug underwent reverse transcription with random hexamers. TCRdb passed the immunoSEQ multiplex PCR reads through MiXCR, listing each CDR3 protein once. The repertoire has a few hundred thousand distinct CDR3 sequences, around 83% of them found once; the top ten carry about 0.11%. The sample comprised CD8+ T cells from PBMCs. These receptors were taken from a human donor with multiple sclerosis.

The chain carries TRBV5-1 and TRBJ2-1; D is possibly TRBD1 (6 bases). The V gene lost 2 bases and the J gene lost 5 bases, with 11 bases spanning the gap. Germline V lookup: CDR1 SGHRS, CDR2 YFSETQ. This CDR3 is built from 14 residues. The CDR3 region is CASSLGGVNNEQFF. CDR3 coding DNA: TGCGCCAGCAGCTTAGGGGGAGTCAACAATGAGCAGTTCTTC.

The CDR3, as DNA: TGCAGCGCCGACAAGATGGCTGAGCAGTTCTTC. Its protein product is CSADKMAEQFF. The gene calls are TRBV29-1 and TRBJ2-1; D ambiguous. Germline V CDR1 and CDR2: SQVTM, ANQGSEA. The germline V and J ends were trimmed by 7 bases and 9 bases, with 13 bases remaining between them. The CDR3 runs to 11 residues.

V is TRBV9 and J is TRBJ2-1, with 12 bases that match TRBD2. Per the germline V gene, CDR1 is SGDLS and CDR2 is YYNGEE. J was trimmed by 15 bases and V by 3 bases; bases with no gene match: 16. CDR3 size: 16 residues. The CDR3 reads CASSASVRLAGDVSFF. The CDR3 DNA reads as TGTGCCAGCAGCGCCTCAGTGAGACTAGCGGGAGACGTTTCGTTCTTC. Based on the CDR3 plus reference TRBV9 and TRBJ2-1, the full variable domain is DSGVTQTPKHLITATGQRVTLRCSPRSGDLSVYWYQQSLDQGLQFLIQYYNGEERAKGNILERFSAQQFPDLHSELNLSSLELGDSALYFCASSASVRLAGDVSFFGPGTRLTVL.

The genes are TRBV11-2 and TRBJ1-2, with D possibly matching TRBD1 (5 bases). The CDR3 runs to 16 residues. Germline CDR1 SGHAT, CDR2 FQNNGV. V lost 0 bases and J lost 4, with 15 bases in between. The CDR3 spells CASSLDHRSHPYGYTF. CDR3 DNA sequence: TGTGCCAGCAGCTTAGATCACAGGTCCCACCCCTATGGCTACACCTTC.

About this clonotype itself: The junction differs from germline at one of its ends, possibly a read error. This rearrangement joins TRBV2 to TRBJ2-7; D is unclear. CDR3 size: 16 residues. Germline values: CDR1 SNHLY, CDR2 FYNNEI. In DNA, the CDR3 is TGTGCCAGCAGGGAAGACGGTGGTTACCTCGGCAACGAGCAGTACTTC. Protein sequence: CASREDGGYLGNEQYF. Full variable domain (missing parts from reference TRBV2 and TRBJ2-7): EPEVTQTPSHQVTQMGQEVILRCVPISNHLYFYWYRQILGQKVEFLVSFYNNEISEKSEIFDDQFSVERPDGSNFTLKIRSTKLEDSAMYFCASREDGGYLGNEQYFGPGTRLTVT.

The count of this clonotype is one. CDR3: CATISGTASPGELFF. CDR3 bases: TGTGCCACTATATCCGGGACAGCCTCTCCCGGGGAGCTGTTTTTT. This chain connects TRBV2 to TRBJ2-2; 7 bases are a match to TRBD1. Germline CDR1 is SNHLY and CDR2 is FYNNEI. The CDR3 is 15 amino acids. The junction had 14 bases not matched to a gene; V was cut back by 10 bases and J by 6 bases. The whole variable domain, remainder taken from reference TRBV2 and TRBJ2-2, is EPEVTQTPSHQVTQMGQEVILRCVPISNHLYFYWYRQILGQKVEFLVSFYNNEISEKSEIFDDQFSVERPDGSNFTLKIRSTKLEDSAMYFCATISGTASPGELFFGEGSRLTVL.

The chain recombines TRBV2 with TRBJ2-3; D not resolved. From germline, CDR1 is SNHLY and CDR2 FYNNEI. V dropped 8 bases and J dropped 1 base, with 13 bases sitting between them. CDR3 length: 14 amino acids. CDR3 DNA: TGTGCCAGCTATGATTGGAGAGGCACAGATACGCAGTATTTT. It codes for CASYDWRGTDTQYF.

CDR3 sequence (DNA): TGTGCCAGCAGTGCCGGACAGAAATCCTACGAGCAGTACTTC. This codes for CASSAGQKSYEQYF. The chain carries TRBV28 and TRBJ2-7; a weak D match, TRBD1 (6 bases). This CDR3 comprises 14 residues. CDR1 and CDR2 from the germline V gene are MDHEN and SYDVKM. Between the trimmed V and J ends, which lost 5 bases and 1 base, there was a span of 12 bases. The full variable domain, with the rest looked up from reference TRBV28 and TRBJ2-7, is DVKVTQSSRYLVKRTGEKVFLECVQDMDHENMFWYRQDPGLGLRLIYFSYDVKMKEKGDIPEGYSVSREKKERFSLILESASTNQTSMYLCASSAGQKSYEQYFGPGTRLTVT.